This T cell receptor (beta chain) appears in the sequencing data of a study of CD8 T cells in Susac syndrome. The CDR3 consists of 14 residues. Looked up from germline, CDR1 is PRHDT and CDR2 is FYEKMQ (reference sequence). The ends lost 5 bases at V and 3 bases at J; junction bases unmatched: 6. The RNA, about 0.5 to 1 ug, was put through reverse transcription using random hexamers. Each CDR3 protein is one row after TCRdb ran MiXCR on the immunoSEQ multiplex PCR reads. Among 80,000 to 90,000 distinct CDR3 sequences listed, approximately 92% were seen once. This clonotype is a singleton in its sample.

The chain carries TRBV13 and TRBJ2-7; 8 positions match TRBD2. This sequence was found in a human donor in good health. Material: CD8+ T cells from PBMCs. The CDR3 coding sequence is TGTGCCAGCAGCGCTCCGGGACTAGTCTACGAGCAGTACTTC. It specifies CASSAPGLVYEQYF.